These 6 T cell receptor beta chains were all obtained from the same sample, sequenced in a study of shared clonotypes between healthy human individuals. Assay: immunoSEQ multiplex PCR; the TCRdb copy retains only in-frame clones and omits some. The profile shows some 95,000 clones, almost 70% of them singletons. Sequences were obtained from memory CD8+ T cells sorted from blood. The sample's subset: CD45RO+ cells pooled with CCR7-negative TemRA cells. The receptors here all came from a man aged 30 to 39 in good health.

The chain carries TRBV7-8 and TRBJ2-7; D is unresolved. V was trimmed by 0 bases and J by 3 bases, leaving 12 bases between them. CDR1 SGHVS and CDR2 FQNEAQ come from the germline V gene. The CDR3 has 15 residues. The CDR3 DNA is TGTGCCAGCAGCTTAGCAGTTGGTAGCATCTACGAGCAGTACTTC. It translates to CASSLAVGSIYEQYF.

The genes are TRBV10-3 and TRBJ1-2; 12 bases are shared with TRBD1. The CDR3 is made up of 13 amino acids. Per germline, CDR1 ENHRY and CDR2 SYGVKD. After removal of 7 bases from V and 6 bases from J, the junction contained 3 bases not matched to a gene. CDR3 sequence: CAITGTGGNGYTF. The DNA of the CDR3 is TGTGCCATCACCGGGACAGGGGGCAATGGCTACACCTTC.

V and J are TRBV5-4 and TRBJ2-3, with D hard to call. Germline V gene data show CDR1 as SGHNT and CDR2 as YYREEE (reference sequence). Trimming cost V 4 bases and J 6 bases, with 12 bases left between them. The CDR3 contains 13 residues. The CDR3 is CASSGSNSDTQYF. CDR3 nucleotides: TGTGCCAGCAGCGGGTCGAACTCGGATACGCAGTATTTT. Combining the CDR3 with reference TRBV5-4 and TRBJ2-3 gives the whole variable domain ETGVTQSPTHLIKTRGQQVTLRCSSQSGHNTVSWYQQALGQGPQFIFQYYREEENGRGNFPPRFSGLQFPNYSSELNVNALELDDSALYLCASSGSNSDTQYFGPGTRLTVL.

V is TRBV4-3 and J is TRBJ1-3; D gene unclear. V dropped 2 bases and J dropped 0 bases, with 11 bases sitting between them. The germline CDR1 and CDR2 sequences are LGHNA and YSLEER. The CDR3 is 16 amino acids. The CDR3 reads CASSQTPEGSGNTIYF. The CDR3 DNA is TGCGCCAGCAGCCAAACCCCTGAGGGCTCTGGAAACACCATATATTTT.

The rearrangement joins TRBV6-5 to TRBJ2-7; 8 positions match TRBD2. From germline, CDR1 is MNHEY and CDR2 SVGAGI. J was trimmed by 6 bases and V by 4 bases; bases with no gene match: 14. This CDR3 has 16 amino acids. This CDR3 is CASSFLTSGRPGEQYF. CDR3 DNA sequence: TGTGCCAGCAGTTTTCTTACTAGCGGCCGGCCGGGCGAGCAGTACTTC.

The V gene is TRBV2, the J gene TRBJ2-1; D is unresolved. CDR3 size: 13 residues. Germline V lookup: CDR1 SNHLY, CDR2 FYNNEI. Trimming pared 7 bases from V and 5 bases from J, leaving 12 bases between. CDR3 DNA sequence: TGTGCCAGCACCCTCGTCTGGGACAATGAGCAGTTCTTC. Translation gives CASTLVWDNEQFF.